These T cell receptor beta chains were read from a single sample in a study of neurological immune-mediated disorders. TCRdb re-derived calls from the 5' RACE reads in MiXCR, one entry per CDR3 protein. The sample records about 33,000 distinct CDR3 sequences, approximately 1.6% being singletons. The sequencing input was PBMCs. The receptor source for this set is a woman under 40 with multiple sclerosis. The CDR3 runs from the conserved cysteine through the conserved F or W. A D gene is named only where the DNA matches it firmly. A row's size may be missing; if present it is once, few, many or a size class.

J gene: TRBJ1-5
D gene: TRBD1
V gene: TRBV7-2
clone size: many
CDR3 protein: CASSARTGSNQPQHF
CDR3 DNA: TGTGCCAGCAGCGCCCGGACAGGGTCCAATCAGCCCCAGCATTTT

J gene: TRBJ1-2
D gene: .
V gene: TRBV20-1
clone size: many
CDR3 protein: CSAKHGTNYGYTF
CDR3 DNA: TGCAGTGCTAAGCACGGAACTAACTATGGCTACACCTTC

J gene: TRBJ1-1
D gene: .
V gene: TRBV10-3
clone size: .
CDR3 protein: CANGEVANTEAFF
CDR3 DNA: TGTGCCAATGGGGAGGTGGCGAACACTGAAGCTTTCTTT

J gene: TRBJ2-2
D gene: .
V gene: TRBV20-1
clone size: many
CDR3 protein: CSAPDSGGELFF
CDR3 DNA: TGCAGTGCCCCGGACAGTGGCGGGGAGCTGTTTTTT

J gene: TRBJ2-7
D gene: TRBD2
V gene: TRBV20-1
clone size: .
CDR3 protein: CSARRTSASYEQYF
CDR3 DNA: TGCAGTGCTCGTCGGACTAGCGCGTCCTACGAGCAGTACTTC

J gene: TRBJ2-5
D gene: TRBD2
V gene: TRBV14
clone size: many
CDR3 protein: CASSQWTSEQETQYF
CDR3 DNA: TGTGCCAGCAGCCAGTGGACTAGCGAACAAGAGACCCAGTACTTC

J gene: TRBJ2-5
D gene: TRBD1
V gene: TRBV7-9
clone size: many
CDR3 protein: CASSSTMAVDRGLGIPQETQYF
CDR3 DNA: TGTGCCAGCAGCTCTACTATGGCGGTTGACAGGGGGCTTGGGATCCCCCAAGAGACCCAGTACTTC

J gene: TRBJ1-1
D gene: .
V gene: TRBV12-3/TRBV12-4
clone size: medium-sized
CDR3 protein: CASSEQGRNTEAFF
CDR3 DNA: TGTGCCAGCAGCGAACAGGGAAGGAACACTGAAGCTTTCTTT

J gene: TRBJ1-1
D gene: TRBD1
V gene: TRBV5-1
clone size: many
CDR3 protein: CASSLGARQGRSEAFF
CDR3 DNA: TGCGCCAGCAGCTTGGGGGCTCGACAGGGCCGGTCTGAAGCTTTCTTT

J gene: TRBJ2-7
D gene: .
V gene: TRBV5-1
clone size: many
CDR3 protein: CASSSEYRGEQYF
CDR3 DNA: TGCGCCAGCAGCTCCGAGTACCGTGGCGAGCAGTACTTC

J gene: TRBJ2-3
D gene: TRBD1
V gene: TRBV2
clone size: many
CDR3 protein: CASRRTGVYTDTQYF
CDR3 DNA: TGTGCCAGCAGGAGGACAGGGGTCTACACAGATACGCAGTATTTT

J gene: TRBJ2-7
D gene: TRBD2
V gene: TRBV12-3/TRBV12-4
clone size: many
CDR3 protein: CASSPSGGPYEQYF
CDR3 DNA: TGTGCCAGCAGTCCTAGCGGGGGCCCCTACGAGCAGTACTTC

J gene: TRBJ2-1
D gene: TRBD2
V gene: TRBV6-4
clone size: many
CDR3 protein: CASSGLSGVSYNEQFF
CDR3 DNA: TGTGCCAGCAGTGGCCTTAGCGGGGTGTCCTACAATGAGCAGTTCTTC

J gene: TRBJ2-3
D gene: .
V gene: TRBV6-5
clone size: many
CDR3 protein: CASSYETGRTDTQYF
CDR3 DNA: TGTGCCAGCAGTTACGAAACAGGGAGGACAGATACGCAGTATTTT

J gene: TRBJ1-5
D gene: TRBD1
V gene: TRBV6-6
clone size: many
CDR3 protein: CASILTGGNQPQHF
CDR3 DNA: TGTGCCAGCATTTTAACAGGGGGTAATCAGCCCCAGCATTTT

J gene: TRBJ1-1
D gene: .
V gene: TRBV5-1
clone size: many
CDR3 protein: CASTPGTANTEAFF
CDR3 DNA: TGCGCCAGCACCCCCGGGACGGCGAACACTGAAGCTTTCTTT

J gene: TRBJ1-2
D gene: .
V gene: TRBV20-1
clone size: many
CDR3 protein: CSARGRPDHLLGYTF
CDR3 DNA: TGCAGTGCTAGGGGGAGACCGGACCACCTTTTAGGCTACACCTTC

J gene: TRBJ2-3
D gene: .
V gene: TRBV29-1
clone size: many
CDR3 protein: CSVGALTDTQYF
CDR3 DNA: TGCAGCGTTGGGGCACTCACAGATACGCAGTATTTT

J gene: TRBJ1-6
D gene: TRBD1
V gene: TRBV27
clone size: many
CDR3 protein: CASSRRTGVPLHF
CDR3 DNA: TGTGCCAGCAGTAGAAGGACAGGGGTTCCCCTCCACTTT

J gene: TRBJ2-1
D gene: TRBD2
V gene: TRBV7-2
clone size: many
CDR3 protein: CASSPAKRLADEQFF
CDR3 DNA: TGTGCCAGCAGCCCGGCCAAGCGACTAGCGGATGAGCAGTTCTTC

J gene: TRBJ2-1
D gene: TRBD2
V gene: TRBV20-1
clone size: many
CDR3 protein: CSAPPGTSEQFF
CDR3 DNA: TGCAGTGCTCCGCCTGGGACTAGCGAGCAGTTCTTC

J gene: TRBJ2-7
D gene: .
V gene: TRBV20-1
clone size: many
CDR3 protein: CSALDSYEQYF
CDR3 DNA: TGCAGTGCTCTGGACAGCTACGAGCAGTACTTC

J gene: TRBJ1-5
D gene: .
V gene: TRBV20-1
clone size: many
CDR3 protein: CSARRDLQPQHF
CDR3 DNA: TGCAGTGCTAGACGGGACCTTCAGCCCCAGCATTTT

J gene: TRBJ1-5
D gene: .
V gene: TRBV6-5
clone size: many
CDR3 protein: CASRPQPYSNQPQHF
CDR3 DNA: TGTGCCAGCAGGCCCCAGCCTTATAGCAATCAGCCCCAGCATTTT

J gene: TRBJ2-1
D gene: .
V gene: TRBV7-2
clone size: many
CDR3 protein: CASSLVASASYNEQFF
CDR3 DNA: TGTGCCAGCAGCTTAGTGGCGTCAGCCTCCTACAATGAGCAGTTCTTC

J gene: TRBJ2-5
D gene: .
V gene: TRBV15
clone size: many
CDR3 protein: CATSRVLQETQYF
CDR3 DNA: TGTGCCACCAGCAGAGTTCTCCAAGAGACCCAGTACTTC